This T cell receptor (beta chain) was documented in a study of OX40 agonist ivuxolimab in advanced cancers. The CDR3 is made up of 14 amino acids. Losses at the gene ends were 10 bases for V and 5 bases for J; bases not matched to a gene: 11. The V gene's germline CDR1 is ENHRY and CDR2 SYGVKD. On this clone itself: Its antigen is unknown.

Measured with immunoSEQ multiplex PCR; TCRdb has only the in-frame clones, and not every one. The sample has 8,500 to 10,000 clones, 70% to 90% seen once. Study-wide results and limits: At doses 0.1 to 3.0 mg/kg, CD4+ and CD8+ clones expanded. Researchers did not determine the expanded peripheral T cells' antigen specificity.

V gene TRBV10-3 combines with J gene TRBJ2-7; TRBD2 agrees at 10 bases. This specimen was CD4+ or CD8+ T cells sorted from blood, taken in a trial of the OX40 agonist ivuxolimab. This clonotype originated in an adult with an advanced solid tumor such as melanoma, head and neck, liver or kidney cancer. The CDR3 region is CATTGTSDLHEQYF. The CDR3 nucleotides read TGTGCCACCACCGGGACTAGCGACCTACACGAGCAGTACTTC.